Listed here are 17 T cell receptor beta chains from one sample, sequenced in a study of cytomegalovirus exposure and HLA in healthy donors. Use of 60 Vbeta and 13 Jbeta primers characterized the PCR. Sequenced by immunoSEQ multiplex PCR; TCRdb stores in-frame clones only, minus some. The table has some 110,000 clones, around 80% seen once. Specimen: PBMCs. Receptors originate from a man between 40 and 49 years old in good health and CMV-seronegative.

The chain is built from TRBV19 and TRBJ2-6; D unclear. Trimming pared 6 bases from V and 1 base from J, leaving 10 bases between. This CDR3 is 15 amino acids long. The germline V gene encodes CDR1 LNHDA and CDR2 SQIVND (reference sequence). CDR3: CASSQQQSGANVLTF. The CDR3 nucleotides read TGTGCCAGTAGCCAACAGCAATCTGGGGCCAACGTCCTGACTTTC.

V usage is TRBV19 and J usage is TRBJ2-7; possibly TRBD2 for D (6 bases). Germline V gene lookup returns CDR1 LNHDA and CDR2 SQIVND (reference sequence). The CDR3 spans 11 residues. V gave up 7 bases and J gave up 6 bases, with 10 bases separating them. The CDR3 bases are TGTGCCAGTACCCTGGGAGGCGAGCAGTACTTC. Protein product: CASTLGGEQYF.

This chain uses TRBV9 with TRBJ2-1; 11 bases align to TRBD2. CDR1 and CDR2 (germline): SGDLS, YYNGEE. The CDR3 extends over 15 amino acids. After removal of 0 bases from V and 6 bases from J, the junction contained 2 bases not matched to a gene. DNA of the CDR3: TGTGCCAGCAGCGTAGGAGGGACTAGCGGCAATGAGCAGTTCTTC. Protein product: CASSVGGTSGNEQFF.

The chain carries TRBV5-1 and TRBJ2-1; no definite D call. V shed 4 bases and J shed 1 base, with 12 bases lying between them. Germline assignment: CDR1 SGHRS and CDR2 YFSETQ. The CDR3 runs to 15 residues. The CDR3 region is CASSDRAGSYNEQFF. CDR3 coding DNA: TGCGCCAGCAGCGACCGTGCCGGGTCCTACAATGAGCAGTTCTTC.

The chain combines TRBV7-9 with TRBJ1-1, with no clear D. Germline V gene sequence: CDR1 SEHNR, CDR2 FQNEAQ (reference sequence). The V and J ends lost 3 bases and 7 bases respectively, with 12 bases between them. The CDR3 loop spans 13 amino acids. The CDR3 coding sequence is TGTGCCAGCAGCTTGGTTAGGTCTAGTGAAGCTTTCTTT. Its protein product is CASSLVRSSEAFF.

This chain uses TRBV6-5 with TRBJ2-5, with a possible D match to TRBD2 (6 bases). Germline lookup yields CDR1 MNHEY and CDR2 SVGAGI. The V end lost 0 bases, the J end lost 2 bases, and 13 bases lay between the germline ends. The CDR3 runs to 16 residues. For the CDR3, the DNA is TGTGCCAGCAGTTACTCGTTTGCTAGCGAGCAAGAGACCCAGTACTTC. Translating it yields CASSYSFASEQETQYF.

This clone came up a few times. This chain joins TRBV20-1 and TRBJ2-1; 8 bases match TRBD1. With 5 bases clipped from V and 12 bases from J, the junction kept 6 bases outside the gene matches. The CDR3 runs to 11 residues. Germline V lookup: CDR1 DFQATT, CDR2 SNEGSKA (reference sequence). The CDR3: CSARGQGAQFF. The CDR3 nucleotides read TGCAGTGCTCGCGGCCAGGGGGCGCAGTTCTTC.

There are a few counts of this clone. The V gene is TRBV6-6, the J gene TRBJ1-2, with 7 bases lining up with TRBD1. CDR1 MNHNY and CDR2 SVGAGI come from the germline V gene (reference sequence). With 7 bases clipped from V and 4 bases from J, the junction kept 9 bases outside the gene matches. The CDR3 has 14 amino acids. The CDR3 sequence: CASKQNRGSYGYTF. CDR3 in DNA: TGTGCCAGCAAACAGAACAGGGGCTCCTATGGCTACACCTTC.

This clone was picked up a small number of times. The gene calls are TRBV5-1 and TRBJ2-5, with TRBD2 as a possible D gene (5 bases). CDR3 length: 14 amino acids. The germline V gene encodes CDR1 SGHRS and CDR2 YFSETQ. With 4 bases removed from V and 5 bases from J, the gap between germline ends came to 15 bases. For the CDR3, the DNA is TGCGCCAGCAGCCTCGGGATCCACGGGGAGACCCAGTACTTC. Amino acids: CASSLGIHGETQYF.

This clone appeared a few times. The chain carries TRBV5-1 and TRBJ2-7; D is perhaps TRBD1 (6 bases). The germline gives CDR1 SGHRS, CDR2 YFSETQ. CDR3 size: 17 residues. The germline V and J ends were trimmed by 0 bases and 2 bases, with 18 bases remaining between them. CDR3 protein: CASSLAPLTGPTYEQYF. DNA of the CDR3: TGCGCCAGCAGCTTGGCCCCGCTCACAGGGCCGACCTACGAGCAGTACTTC.

This clone has a handful of counts. In DNA, the CDR3 is TGTGCCAGCAGCTTGGACACGCCAACCTACGAGCAGTACTTC. This codes for CASSLDTPTYEQYF. V gene TRBV5-5 combines with J gene TRBJ2-7; D not certain. In germline, CDR1 is SGHKS, CDR2 YYEKEE (reference sequence). The CDR3 has 14 amino acids. Trimming shortened V by 0 bases and J by 2 bases, and 9 bases separated the two germline ends.

The rearrangement joins TRBV27 to TRBJ2-1, with D perhaps matching TRBD2 (5 bases). Per the germline V gene, CDR1 is MNHEY and CDR2 is SMNVEV (reference sequence). This CDR3 region has 15 residues. V was cut by 5 bases and J by 6 bases, with 17 bases left in between. The CDR3 DNA sequence: TGTGCCAGCAGTCCCGGACTCTCCCCTGCCAATGAGCAGTTCTTC. This codes for CASSPGLSPANEQFF.

The chain joins TRBV29-1 to TRBJ2-3; D is uncertain. V lost 4 bases, J lost 3 bases, and 14 bases lay in between. The CDR3 runs 14 residues. Germline V gene lookup returns CDR1 SQVTM and CDR2 ANQGSEA. This CDR3 is CSVANGLSTDTQYF. In DNA, the CDR3 is TGCAGCGTTGCGAACGGTCTGTCTACAGATACGCAGTATTTT.

This rearrangement joins TRBV9 to TRBJ1-4; no clear D. The germline gives CDR1 SGDLS, CDR2 YYNGEE. The CDR3 has 14 amino acids. V was clipped by 0 bases and J by 8 bases, with 11 bases between them. CDR3 in DNA: TGTGCCAGCAGCGTAGGACCTGCGGGGGAAAAACTGTTTTTT. Its protein is CASSVGPAGEKLFF. The full variable domain, completed using reference TRBV9 and TRBJ1-4, is DSGVTQTPKHLITATGQRVTLRCSPRSGDLSVYWYQQSLDQGLQFLIQYYNGEERAKGNILERFSAQQFPDLHSELNLSSLELGDSALYFCASSVGPAGEKLFFGSGTQLSVL.

Points on this clone: The DNA is left out, because the CDR3 cannot be placed on it with certainty; the CDR3 is given as TCRdb lists it. The rearrangement uses TRBV5-6 and TRBJ1-2. The CDR3 has 14 amino acids, counting both end residues. The germline V gene has CDR1 SGHDT and CDR2 YYEEEE. The CDR3: CASSFFGEGYGYTF.

The chain joins TRBV7-2 to TRBJ2-3, with 8 bases aligning to TRBD2. Losses at the gene ends were 2 bases for V and 5 bases for J; bases not matched to a gene: 6. This CDR3 has 15 residues. Germline V gene data show CDR1 as SGHTA and CDR2 as FQGNSA. CDR3 amino acids: CASSLRRGARDTQYF. The CDR3 coding sequence is TGTGCCAGCAGCTTAAGGCGGGGGGCTAGAGATACGCAGTATTTT. Combining the CDR3 with reference TRBV7-2 and TRBJ2-3 gives the whole variable domain GAGVSQSPSNKVTEKGKDVELRCDPISGHTALYWYRQSLGQGLEFLIYFQGNSAPDKSGLPSDRFSAERTGGSVSTLTIQRTQQEDSAVYLCASSLRRGARDTQYFGPGTRLTVL.

The sample holds a few counts of this clone. This rearrangement joins TRBV11-2 to TRBJ2-7, with 7 bases lining up with TRBD1. Per germline, CDR1 SGHAT and CDR2 FQNNGV. Unmatched junction bases numbered 6, after V lost 0 bases and J lost 1 base. The CDR3 covers 16 residues. In DNA form, the CDR3 reads TGTGCCAGCAGCTTAGACTGGGACAGCGTTTCCTACGAGCAGTACTTC. Protein sequence: CASSLDWDSVSYEQYF.